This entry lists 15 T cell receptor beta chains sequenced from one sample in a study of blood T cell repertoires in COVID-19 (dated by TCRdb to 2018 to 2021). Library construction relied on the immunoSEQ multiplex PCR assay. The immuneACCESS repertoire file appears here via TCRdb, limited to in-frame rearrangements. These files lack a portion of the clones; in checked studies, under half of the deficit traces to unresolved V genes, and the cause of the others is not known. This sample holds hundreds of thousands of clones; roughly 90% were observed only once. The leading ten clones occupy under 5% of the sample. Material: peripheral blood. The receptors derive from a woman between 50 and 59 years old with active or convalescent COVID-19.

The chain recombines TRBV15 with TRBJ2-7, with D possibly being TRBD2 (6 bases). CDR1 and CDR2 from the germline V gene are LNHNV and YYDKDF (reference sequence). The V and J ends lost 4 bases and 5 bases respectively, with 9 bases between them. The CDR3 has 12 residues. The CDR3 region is CATSMRDHEQYF. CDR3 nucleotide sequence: TGTGCCACCAGCATGCGGGACCACGAGCAGTACTTC.

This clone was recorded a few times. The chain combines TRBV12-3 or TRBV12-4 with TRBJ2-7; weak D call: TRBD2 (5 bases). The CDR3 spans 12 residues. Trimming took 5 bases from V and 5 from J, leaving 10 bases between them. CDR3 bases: TGTGCCAGCAGTACTAGAATCCACGAGCAGTACTTC. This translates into CASSTRIHEQYF.

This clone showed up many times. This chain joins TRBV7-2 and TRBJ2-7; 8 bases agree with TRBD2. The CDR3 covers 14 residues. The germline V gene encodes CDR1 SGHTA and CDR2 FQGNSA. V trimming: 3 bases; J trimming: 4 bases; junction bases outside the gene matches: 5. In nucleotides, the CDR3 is TGTGCCAGCAGCTTCACTAGCGGCCAATACGAGCAGTACTTC. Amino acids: CASSFTSGQYEQYF.

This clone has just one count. For the CDR3, the DNA is TGTGCCAGTTTAGCGGGTGGCTGGGAGCTGTTTTTT. Its translation: CASLAGGWELFF. The rearrangement joins TRBV28 to TRBJ2-2; TRBD2 matches at 7 bases. After removal of 9 bases from V and 9 bases from J, the junction contained 7 bases not matched to a gene. CDR3 length: 12 residues. Germline V lookup: CDR1 MDHEN, CDR2 SYDVKM. Variable domain in full (rest from reference TRBV28 and TRBJ2-2): DVKVTQSSRYLVKRTGEKVFLECVQDMDHENMFWYRQDPGLGLRLIYFSYDVKMKEKGDIPEGYSVSREKKERFSLILESASTNQTSMYLCASLAGGWELFFGEGSRLTVL.

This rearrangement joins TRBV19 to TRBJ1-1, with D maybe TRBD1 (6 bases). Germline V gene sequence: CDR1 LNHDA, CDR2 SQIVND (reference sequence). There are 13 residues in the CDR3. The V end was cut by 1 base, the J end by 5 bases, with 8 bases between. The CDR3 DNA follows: TGTGCCAGTAGTATAGTTAGGGGGACTGAAGCTTTCTTT. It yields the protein CASSIVRGTEAFF.

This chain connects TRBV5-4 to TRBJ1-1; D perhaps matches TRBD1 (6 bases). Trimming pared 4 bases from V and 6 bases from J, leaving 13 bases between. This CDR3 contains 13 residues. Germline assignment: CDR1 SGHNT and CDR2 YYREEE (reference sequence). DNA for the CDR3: TGTGCCAGCAGCCCCGGACAGATACCTGAAGCTTTCTTT. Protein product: CASSPGQIPEAFF.

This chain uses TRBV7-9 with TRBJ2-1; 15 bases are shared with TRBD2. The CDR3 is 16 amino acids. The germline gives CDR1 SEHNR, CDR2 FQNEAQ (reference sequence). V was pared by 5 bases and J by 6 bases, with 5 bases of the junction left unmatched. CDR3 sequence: CASSKGTSGRFNEQFF. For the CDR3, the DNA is TGTGCCAGCAGCAAGGGGACTAGCGGGAGGTTCAATGAGCAGTTCTTC.

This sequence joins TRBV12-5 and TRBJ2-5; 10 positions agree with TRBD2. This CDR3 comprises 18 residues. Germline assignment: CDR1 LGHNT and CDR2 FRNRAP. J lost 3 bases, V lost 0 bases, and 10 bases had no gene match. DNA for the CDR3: TGTGCTAGTGGTTTGGTATCGCCTAGCGGGGGCCCTAAAGAGACCCAGTACTTC. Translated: CASGLVSPSGGPKETQYF.

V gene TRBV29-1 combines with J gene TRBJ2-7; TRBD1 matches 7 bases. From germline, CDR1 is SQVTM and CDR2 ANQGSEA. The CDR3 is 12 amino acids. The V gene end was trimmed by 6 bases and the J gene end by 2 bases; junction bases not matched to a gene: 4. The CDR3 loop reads CSVGQAPYEQYF. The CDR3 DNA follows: TGCAGCGTAGGACAGGCCCCCTACGAGCAGTACTTC.

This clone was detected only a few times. The CDR3 sequence: CASSEGLAGGQETQYF. CDR3 in DNA: TGTGCCAGCAGTGAAGGACTAGCGGGCGGGCAAGAGACCCAGTACTTC. The chain combines TRBV2 with TRBJ2-5, with 10 bases matching TRBD2. The ends lost 1 base at V and 2 bases at J; junction bases unmatched: 4. Germline assignment: CDR1 SNHLY and CDR2 FYNNEI. The CDR3 has 16 amino acids.

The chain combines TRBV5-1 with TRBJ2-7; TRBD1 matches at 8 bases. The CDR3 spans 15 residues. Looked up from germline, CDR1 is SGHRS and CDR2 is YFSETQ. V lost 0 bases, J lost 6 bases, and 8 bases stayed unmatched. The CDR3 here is CASSLDGRGRGEQYF. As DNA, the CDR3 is TGCGCCAGCAGCTTGGATGGCAGGGGGCGTGGCGAGCAGTACTTC.

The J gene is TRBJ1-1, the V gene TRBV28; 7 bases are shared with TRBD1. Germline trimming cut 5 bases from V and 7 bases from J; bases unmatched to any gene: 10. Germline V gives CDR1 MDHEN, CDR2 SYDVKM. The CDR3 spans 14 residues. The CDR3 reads CASSTGTVKIEAFF. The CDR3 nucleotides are TGTGCCAGCAGTACCGGGACAGTGAAGATTGAAGCTTTCTTT.

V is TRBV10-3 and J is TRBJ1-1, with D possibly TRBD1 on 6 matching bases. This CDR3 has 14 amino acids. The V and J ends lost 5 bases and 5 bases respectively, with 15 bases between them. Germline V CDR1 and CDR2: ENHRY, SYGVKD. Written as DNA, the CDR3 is TGTGCCATCAGTTGGGGGCAGGGACGGACTGAAGCTTTCTTT. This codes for CAISWGQGRTEAFF.

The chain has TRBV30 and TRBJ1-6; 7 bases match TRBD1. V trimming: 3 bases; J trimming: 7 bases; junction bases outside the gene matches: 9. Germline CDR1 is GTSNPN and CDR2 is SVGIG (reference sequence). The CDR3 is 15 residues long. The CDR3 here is CAWRPPLGGNSPLHF. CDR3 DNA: TGTGCCTGGAGGCCCCCGTTAGGGGGCAATTCACCCCTCCACTTT.

The CDR3 DNA follows: TGTGCCAGCAGCTCCTGGGGAGATACTGGAAACACCATATATTTT. Encoded protein: CASSSWGDTGNTIYF. The V call is TRBV7-9, the J call TRBJ1-3, with D hard to call. The CDR3 consists of 15 residues. Germline CDR1 and CDR2: SEHNR and FQNEAQ (reference sequence). Deletions cut 4 bases from V and 2 bases from J, with 12 bases between. Full variable domain (missing parts from reference TRBV7-9 and TRBJ1-3): DTGVSQNPRHKITKRGQNVTFRCDPISEHNRLYWYRQTLGQGPEFLTYFQNEAQLEKSRLLSDRFSAERPKGSFSTLEIQRTEQGDSAMYLCASSSWGDTGNTIYFGEGSWLTVV.